This entry is about one T cell receptor (beta chain). Antigen specificity is unknown. Treatment meaning: roughly ten-day PBMC culture with coronavirus spike peptide pools or control peptides (ViraFEST assay). Alongside about 9.9 IU/ml IL-2 and about 9.1 ug/ml peptide pools, PBMCs were cultured at about 2.2 million per well. A half-volume replacement of the medium with fresh IL-2 medium was performed on days 3 and 7. This specimen comes from a study of vaccination and CD4 T cells after COVID-19. Trimming stripped 1 base from V and 3 bases from J, with 6 bases between. The germline V gene has CDR1 SGHAT and CDR2 FQDESV (reference sequence). The CDR3 is 13 residues long. General study results and limits: Among those convalescent, a median roughly 90% of reactive clones emerged solely post-vaccination.

Researchers used the Oncomine TCR Beta short-read assay to sequence DNA from cultured CD4+ T cells. TCRdb itself ran the PCR reads through MiXCR, one entry per CDR3 protein. Here the sample spans about 16,000 distinct CDR3 sequences, roughly half being singletons. The clonotype originates from a human donor who had recovered from COVID-19. The sequencing here drew on CD4+ T cells from blood, cultured in vitro, taken before SARS-CoV-2 vaccination. V and J are TRBV11-1 and TRBJ1-1; tentative D call: TRBD1 (5 bases). Here the CDR3 DNA reads TGTGCCAGCAGCTTAGTCAGGGACACTGAAGCTTTCTTT. Translated, it gives CASSLVRDTEAFF.